The 20 T cell receptor beta chains in this list originate from one sample, sequenced in a study of control samples from healthy donors and cancer patients (dated by TCRdb to 2019 to 2021). Library prep was done by the immunoSEQ multiplex PCR assay. Entries here come from immuneACCESS through TCRdb and include only in-frame sequences with V and J called. Some clones fail to appear in such tables; in the studies checked, an unresolved V gene covers under half of the shortfall, and the cause of the remainder is unknown. A total of fewer than 70,000 clones appear in this sample, 87% of them only once. The ten largest account for about 14% of the sample. The material sequenced was PBMCs. Receptor source: a man in his fifties or sixties with head and neck cancer.

The chain has TRBV19 and TRBJ1-5; no clear D. The CDR3 consists of 13 residues. Germline loops: CDR1 LNHDA, CDR2 SQIVND (reference sequence). Trimming pared 3 bases from V and 7 bases from J, leaving 10 bases between. CDR3 coding DNA: TGTGCCAGTAGTATTGGGGTTCGGCAGCCCCAGCATTTT. Translation gives CASSIGVRQPQHF.

The V and J genes are TRBV11-2 and TRBJ2-7; 8 bases align to TRBD2. The V gene end was trimmed by 5 bases and the J gene end by 3 bases; junction bases not matched to a gene: 9. The CDR3 has 15 residues. Germline CDR1 SGHAT, CDR2 FQNNGV. The CDR3 spells CASSPSLADYYEQYF. The CDR3 coding sequence is TGTGCCAGCAGCCCCTCACTAGCGGACTACTACGAGCAGTACTTC.

The DNA for the CDR3 is TGTGCCAGTAGTATGGGACTAGCGGGAGGCCCCAGCACAGATACGCAGTATTTT. Translated: CASSMGLAGGPSTDTQYF. This chain uses TRBV19 with TRBJ2-3, with 15 bases identical to TRBD2. Trimming at V came to 3 bases and at J to 0 bases, leaving 4 bases not matched to a gene. CDR1 is LNHDA, CDR2 SQIVND, per germline (reference sequence). CDR3 length: 18 amino acids.

This chain connects TRBV30 to TRBJ1-5; perhaps TRBD1 as D (5 bases). The V end lost 1 base, the J end lost 5 bases, and 12 bases lay between the germline ends. The CDR3 is 14 residues long. The germline V gene encodes CDR1 GTSNPN and CDR2 SVGIG (reference sequence). The CDR3 is CAWSGGGAHQPQHF. The CDR3 region has the DNA TGTGCCTGGAGTGGGGGGGGAGCTCATCAGCCCCAGCATTTT.

This clone was found once. This chain's CDR3 is CASSGPGKKMNTEAFF. The DNA of the CDR3 is TGTGCCAGCAGTGGGCCTGGTAAAAAAATGAACACTGAAGCTTTCTTT. The chain couples TRBV25-1 to TRBJ1-1; D unclear. The V and J ends lost 4 bases and 0 bases respectively, with 15 bases between them. Germline assignment: CDR1 MGHDK and CDR2 SYGVNS. There are 16 residues in the CDR3.

This rearrangement joins TRBV10-3 to TRBJ1-4, with D possibly being TRBD1 (6 bases). Trimming removed 8 bases at V and 6 bases at J, with 13 bases between. CDR1 ENHRY and CDR2 SYGVKD come from the germline V gene. The CDR3 is made up of 13 amino acids. For the CDR3, the DNA is TGTGCCATCTCCGCGGGGGCGGATGAAAAACTGTTTTTT. It yields the protein CAISAGADEKLFF.

The genes are TRBV28 and TRBJ2-1, with D possibly TRBD2 on 6 matching bases. The CDR3 consists of 14 residues. V was shortened by 0 bases and J by 10 bases, with 13 bases between the two germline ends. Germline V lookup: CDR1 MDHEN, CDR2 SYDVKM. This CDR3 reads CASSLWIRRGEQFF. CDR3 in DNA: TGTGCCAGCAGTTTATGGATCCGCCGGGGGGAGCAGTTCTTC.

This clone was found a few times. The V gene is TRBV6-6, the J gene TRBJ1-2; 12 bases match TRBD1. The CDR3 sequence is 16 residues long. CDR1 is MNHNY and CDR2 is SVGAGI in the germline V gene (reference sequence). Trimming cost V 1 base and J 7 bases; bases outside gene matches: 7. CDR3 protein: CASSYYPGQGASGYTF. In nucleotides, the CDR3 is TGTGCCAGCAGTTACTATCCGGGACAGGGGGCCAGTGGCTACACCTTC.

CDR3 amino acids: CASSIGLETQYF. The CDR3 bases are TGTGCCAGTAGTATCGGGTTGGAGACCCAGTACTTC. The chain couples TRBV19 to TRBJ2-5; D is ambiguous. V lost 3 bases and J 5 bases, leaving 7 bases between the germline ends. Germline V CDR1 and CDR2: LNHDA, SQIVND (reference sequence). The CDR3 loop spans 12 amino acids. Using reference TRBV19 and TRBJ2-5 for the parts outside the CDR3, the full variable domain is DGGITQSPKYLFRKEGQNVTLSCEQNLNHDAMYWYRQDPGQGLRLIYYSQIVNDFQKGDIAEGYSVSREKKESFPLTVTSAQKNPTAFYLCASSIGLETQYFGPGTRLLVL.

V gene TRBV6-6 combines with J gene TRBJ2-2; TRBD1 aligns across 7 bases. CDR1 MNHNY and CDR2 SVGAGI come from the germline V gene (reference sequence). Germline trimming cut 5 bases from V and 3 bases from J; bases unmatched to any gene: 12. This CDR3 spans 17 amino acids. The CDR3 nucleotides are TGTGCCAGCAGTCGGACAGGCACCCGAATTTACACCGGGGAGCTGTTTTTT. It yields the protein CASSRTGTRIYTGELFF.

The chain has TRBV7-3 and TRBJ1-5; D not certain. The CDR3 runs 13 residues. V was cut by 5 bases and J by 5 bases, with 10 bases left in between. The germline CDR1 and CDR2 sequences are SGHTA and FQGTGA. The CDR3 is CASSPEGDQPQHF. CDR3 coding DNA: TGTGCCAGCAGCCCCGAGGGAGATCAGCCCCAGCATTTT.

This clone showed up just a few times. V usage is TRBV30 and J usage is TRBJ1-3, with TRBD1 matching 7 bases. The ends lost 1 base at V and 0 bases at J; junction bases unmatched: 6. The length of the CDR3 is 16 residues. Germline loops: CDR1 GTSNPN, CDR2 SVGIG (reference sequence). CDR3 region: CAWSGTGWISGNTIYF. As DNA, the CDR3 is TGTGCCTGGAGTGGGACAGGCTGGATCTCTGGAAACACCATATATTTT.

V is TRBV28 and J is TRBJ1-5, with 10 bases aligning to TRBD1. CDR3 length equals 15 residues. Germline CDR1 is MDHEN and CDR2 is SYDVKM. The V and J ends lost 7 bases and 4 bases, in that order; junction bases with no gene match: 7. This CDR3 reads CASTPGGQGNQPQHF. In DNA, the CDR3 is TGTGCCAGCACCCCGGGGGGACAGGGGAATCAGCCCCAGCATTTT.

The chain joins TRBV7-9 to TRBJ2-7, with 7 bases matching TRBD2. Germline-derived CDR1 and CDR2 are SEHNR and FQNEAQ (reference sequence). The CDR3 covers 16 residues. V was pared by 0 bases and J by 4 bases, with 9 bases of the junction left unmatched. The CDR3: CASSLALGTNTYEQYF. As DNA, the CDR3 is TGTGCCAGCAGCTTAGCGCTTGGGACTAATACATACGAGCAGTACTTC.

The J gene is TRBJ1-2, the V gene TRBV28; no clear D gene. The CDR3 is 16 residues long. V shed 5 bases and J shed 2 bases, with 18 bases lying between them. Looked up from germline, CDR1 is MDHEN and CDR2 is SYDVKM. The CDR3 DNA reads as TGTGCCAGCAGTCCACCTGGCGGCTTAAAAAACTATGGCTACACCTTC. The encoded protein is CASSPPGGLKNYGYTF.

The rearrangement uses TRBV3-1 (or the pseudogene TRBV3-2) and TRBJ1-4; no reliable D call. The CDR3 spans 15 residues. The V end lost 4 bases, the J end lost 11 bases, and 20 bases lay between the germline ends. Looked up from germline, CDR1 is LGHDT and CDR2 is YNNKEL (reference sequence). The DNA for the CDR3 is TGTGCCAGCAGCCCGTCAACAGCGCTACAAGGGAAACTGTTTTTT. Its translation: CASSPSTALQGKLFF.

CDR3: CASSYPGGKAGELFF. CDR3 DNA: TGTGCCAGCAGTTACCCAGGGGGTAAGGCCGGGGAGCTGTTTTTT. The V and J genes are TRBV6-2 or TRBV6-3 and TRBJ2-2; 7 bases line up with TRBD1. Germline CDR1 MNHEY, CDR2 SVGEGT. J was trimmed by 6 bases and V by 2 bases; bases with no gene match: 6. This CDR3 is 15 amino acids long.

CDR3 loop: CASSRTGIPGNTIYF. Written as DNA, the CDR3 is TGTGCCAGCAGTAGGACAGGGATACCTGGAAACACCATATATTTT. V is TRBV27 and J is TRBJ1-3; the match to TRBD1 covers 8 bases. V dropped 5 bases and J dropped 2; count of bases not matched to a gene: 5. Germline V lookup: CDR1 MNHEY, CDR2 SMNVEV (reference sequence). There are 15 residues in the CDR3.

The chain has TRBV5-1 and TRBJ1-5; a possible D gene is TRBD1 (6 bases). Trimming took 2 bases from V and 6 from J, leaving 12 bases between them. The CDR3 covers 14 residues. Germline assignment: CDR1 SGHRS and CDR2 YFSETQ. This CDR3 is CASSLGGGSQPQHF. The CDR3 DNA reads TGCGCCAGCAGCTTAGGAGGGGGTAGTCAGCCCCAGCATTTT.

This chain uses TRBV6-6 with TRBJ2-5; D ambiguous. Germline CDR1 reads MNHNY; CDR2 reads SVGAGI (reference sequence). V was pared by 7 bases and J by 8 bases, with 23 bases between. The CDR3 spans 15 residues. The CDR3 DNA sequence: TGTGCCAGCATCGACGATAAATGGAAGGTCGAAACCCAGTACTTC. Protein: CASIDDKWKVETQYF.